The subject of this entry is one T cell receptor (beta chain). As yet, its antigen is unknown. These data are taken from a study of early T cells in non-severe SARS-CoV-2 infection. Study-level background: Bulk RNA from unsorted whole blood was sequenced; chains were unpaired.

Notes on the study in general: The matching step, a VDJdb search, favored anti-spike CD8 responses and missed private and CD4 specificities.

Individual cDNA molecules received unique molecular identifiers. TCRdb reanalysed the 5' RACE reads using MiXCR and keeps one entry per CDR3 protein. The sample contains about 64,000 distinct CDR3 sequences, 4% to 5.5% of which appear only once. The origin of this receptor is an adult who was a healthcare worker with PCR-confirmed SARS-CoV-2 infection or an uninfected control (not recorded which). The specimen sequenced was whole blood.

In DNA form, the CDR3 reads TGTGCCACCAGCGACGTGGAACAGGGACTCACAGATACGCAGTATTTT. Protein: CATSDVEQGLTDTQYF. The genes are TRBV24-1 and TRBJ2-3; either TRBD1 or TRBD2 may fit D (6 bases each). The CDR3 contains 16 residues. V was clipped by 7 bases and J by 2 bases, with 18 bases between them. Germline CDR1 KGHDR, CDR2 SFDVKD.